This T cell receptor beta chain was recorded in a study of regulatory T cells in long-lasting Graves disease. V shed 8 bases, J shed 3 bases, and the junction held 0 bases outside the gene matches. This CDR3 comprises 12 residues. Germline V gene sequence: CDR1 ENHRY, CDR2 SYGVKD. The sample's time point: newly diagnosed GD, antithyroid drugs for less than 3 months. Generation of the TCR library employed RNA extracted from PBMCs. This clonotype was counted many times. Its specificity is unknown. Notes on the study in general: Persistent Graves' patients had lower TCR diversity than newly diagnosed ones.

Investigators prepared the TCR beta libraries by applying iRepertoire HTBI primers and Arm-PCR of CDR3 regions. MiXCR, run by TCRdb on the multiplex PCR reads, gives a single entry per CDR3 protein. In the table there are over 500,000 distinct CDR3 sequences, under 20% of which are singletons. These records were also assigned to another study, of T cells in Graves' hyperthyroidism and ophthalmopathy. That report adds: Most expanded thyroid clonotypes above 0.001 also appeared in blood. The model made its ophthalmopathy prediction, and onset followed a median about 5.9 months later.

The material sequenced was peripheral blood mononuclear cells (PBMCs), taken at new diagnosis, from a patient treated with antithyroid drugs. The TCR originated in a woman in her thirties with Graves disease. The chain joins TRBV10-3 to TRBJ2-7, with 11 bases fitting TRBD1. The DNA of the CDR3 is TGTGCCATCGGGACAGGGGGCTACGAGCAGTACTTC. Protein product: CAIGTGGYEQYF.